These T cell receptor beta chains were read from a single sample in a study of T cells in Graves' hyperthyroidism and ophthalmopathy. Each CDR3 protein is one row after TCRdb ran MiXCR on the multiplex PCR reads. Of 250,000 to 300,000 distinct CDR3 sequences in the sample, approximately 12% are singletons; the top ten hold around 7.9%. Input material: blood. These receptors were taken from a woman aged 25 to 45 with Graves' hyperthyroidism that later progressed to Graves' ophthalmopathy. Both conserved end residues are part of each CDR3. D genes are given only for firm matches. Some rows have no size entry. The others give once, few or many, or a class for an expanded clone.

d_gene | j_gene | abundance | v_gene | CDR3nt | CDR3aa
- | TRBJ2-5 | few | TRBV19 | TGTGCCAGTAAGGGCGGCGGCAGGGGAGGTGAGACCCAGTACTTC | CASKGGGRGGETQYF
TRBD2 | TRBJ2-4 | many | TRBV28 | TGTGCCACACAGGGACTAGCGGAAAAAAACATTCAGTACTTC | CATQGLAEKNIQYF
- | TRBJ2-1 | many | TRBV20-1 | TGCAGTGCTAGGGGGGGCCTCTACGTCGGCGAGGGACCCTACAATGAGCAGTTCTTC | CSARGGLYVGEGPYNEQFF
- | TRBJ1-4 | many | TRBV20-1 | TGCAGTGCCACGTCTCTGTCAGACCCGGGGCCGAATGAAAAACTGTTTTTT | CSATSLSDPGPNEKLFF
TRBD1 | TRBJ2-1 | - | TRBV10-3 | TGTGCCATCAGGGACGACAGGGTTGAGCAGTTCTTC | CAIRDDRVEQFF
TRBD1 | TRBJ1-2 | few | TRBV6-1 | TGTGCCAGCAGATTCCCGGGACAGGGGGCGCATGGGGGCTACACCTTC | CASRFPGQGAHGGYTF
TRBD2 | TRBJ2-7 | - | TRBV7-9 | TGTGCCAGCAGCTTACAGGGAGCGGGAGACTACGAGCAGTACTTC | CASSLQGAGDYEQYF
TRBD1 | TRBJ2-1 | many | TRBV19 | TGTGCCAGTAGGTCCGGGACAGGGAGCTACAATGAGCAGTTCTTC | CASRSGTGSYNEQFF
TRBD2 | TRBJ2-1 | many | TRBV6-2/TRBV6-3 | TGTGCCAGCAAACTAGCGGGAGGTCATGAGCAGTTCTTC | CASKLAGGHEQFF
- | TRBJ1-1 | many | TRBV7-8 | TGTGCCAGCAGCTTAATCCGGGTTGAAGCTTTCTTT | CASSLIRVEAFF
- | TRBJ2-7 | - | TRBV19 | TGTGCCAGTAGTATACGACAGGGACTCTGGGAGCAGTACTTC | CASSIRQGLWEQYF
TRBD2 | TRBJ2-5 | many | TRBV2 | TGTGCCAGCAGTGATGGGTTGACTAGCGGGAGAAGAGAGACCCAGTACTTC | CASSDGLTSGRRETQYF
TRBD1 | TRBJ2-7 | - | TRBV19 | TGTGCCAGTACCCAGGGGGCAGGCGAGCAGTACTTC | CASTQGAGEQYF
- | TRBJ1-6 | many | TRBV20-1 | TGCAGTGCCCCCCGGAGAGGGGGTTCAAGCTCCTATAATTCACCCCTCCACTTT | CSAPRRGGSSSYNSPLHF
- | TRBJ2-2 | many | TRBV30 | TGTGCCTGGAGTGGGGGGTCCGGGGAGCTGTTTTTT | CAWSGGSGELFF
- | TRBJ1-1 | many | TRBV4-3 | TGCGCCAGCAGGTTAGGCCTACAAAACACTGAAGCTTTCTTT | CASRLGLQNTEAFF
- | TRBJ2-7 | many | TRBV6-2/TRBV6-3 | TGTGCCCCGCGGGGAGCGGCCTACGAGCAGTACTTC | CAPRGAAYEQYF
- | TRBJ2-2 | many | TRBV11-2 | TGTGCCAGCAGCCAAGGGACGTTCGCGAACACCGGGGAGCTGTTTTTT | CASSQGTFANTGELFF
TRBD2 | TRBJ2-1 | many | TRBV9 | TGTGCCAGCAGCGTAGCGACTAGCGGGAGGTTCTACAATGAGCAGTTCTTC | CASSVATSGRFYNEQFF
- | TRBJ2-7 | many | TRBV29-1 | TGCAGCGTGTCGGGGCCTGCGGAATACGAGCAGTACTTC | CSVSGPAEYEQYF
- | TRBJ2-5 | few | TRBV5-8 | TGTGCCAGCAGCCGCGGGACAGCGTCCTTGGGAGGGACCCAGTACTTC | CASSRGTASLGGTQYF
- | TRBJ2-4 | many | TRBV28 | TGTGCCAGCGGCACTCCGGGACAAGCCCAAAACATTCAGTACTTC | CASGTPGQAQNIQYF
TRBD2 | TRBJ2-1 | many | TRBV11-3 | TGTGCCAGCAGCTTAACTAGCGGAGATAATGAGCAGTTCTTC | CASSLTSGDNEQFF
TRBD1 | TRBJ1-1 | many | TRBV7-2 | TGTGCCAGCAGCTCGGACAGGGTAATGAGTACTGAAGCTTTCTTT | CASSSDRVMSTEAFF
- | TRBJ2-5 | many | TRBV11-2 | TGTGCCAGCAGCAGTGGGTCTTCGGGCAGTCAGTACTTC | CASSSGSSGSQYF
TRBD1 | TRBJ1-5 | many | TRBV6-2/TRBV6-3 | TGTGCCAGCTCACCCGGGGACAGGGAGTATCAGCCCCAGCATTTT | CASSPGDREYQPQHF
TRBD2 | TRBJ2-4 | - | TRBV7-9 | TGTGCCAGCAGCCGAGGACCGGGGGGGCAAAACATTCAGTACTTC | CASSRGPGGQNIQYF
- | TRBJ2-7 | many | TRBV28 | TGTGCCAGCAGTTTCGCGACGTGGGACACCTCCTACGAGCAGTACTTC | CASSFATWDTSYEQYF
- | TRBJ1-2 | many | TRBV6-6 | TGTGCCAGCAGTTACTCAGCGACAGTCGGTGGCTACACCTTC | CASSYSATVGGYTF
- | TRBJ2-7 | - | TRBV20-1 | TGCAGTGCTAGGGGGGGTGGGCCGGGCGAGCAGTACTTC | CSARGGGPGEQYF
TRBD1 | TRBJ2-7 | many | TRBV6-1 | TGTGCCAGCTACTCGACAGGGGCGCAGGGCGAGCAGTACTTC | CASYSTGAQGEQYF
- | TRBJ2-1 | many | TRBV28 | TGTGCCAGCAGTCCCCCGTTGGGTGACCCGGACAATGAGCAGTTCTTC | CASSPPLGDPDNEQFF
- | TRBJ2-7 | many | TRBV12-3/TRBV12-4 | TGTGCCAGCGGGGACGGCTATAGCTACGAGCAGTACTTC | CASGDGYSYEQYF
- | TRBJ2-5 | many | TRBV29-1 | TGCAGCGTTGTCGGTGAGACCCAGTACTTC | CSVVGETQYF
TRBD2 | TRBJ2-1 | - | TRBV5-5 | TGTGCCAGCAGCTTGAAAGCGGGACTTCGATATGAGCAGTTCTTC | CASSLKAGLRYEQFF
- | TRBJ1-5 | few | TRBV19 | TGTGCCAGTAGTTCACAGCTAAGCAATCAGCCCCAGCATTTT | CASSSQLSNQPQHF
- | TRBJ1-4 | - | TRBV19 | TGTGCCAGTAGTGCCGACAGGTTCAATGAAAAACTGTTTTTT | CASSADRFNEKLFF
TRBD2 | TRBJ2-5 | many | TRBV3-1 | TGTGCCAGCAGCCTCCCTAGCGGGAGTAAGACCCAGTACTTC | CASSLPSGSKTQYF
- | TRBJ1-1 | many | TRBV6-1 | TGTGCCAGCAGGCTCAGGGGATTGAACACTGAAGCTTTCTTT | CASRLRGLNTEAFF
TRBD1 | TRBJ1-4 | - | TRBV3-1 | TGTGCCAGCAGCCCTACCACAGGGGGAGGTACCGGTGAAAAACTGTTTTTT | CASSPTTGGGTGEKLFF
- | TRBJ2-4 | many | TRBV27 | TGTGCCAGCAGTTCCCCTGGGTCTTCGGGGATAGCCAAAAACATTCAGTACTTC | CASSSPGSSGIAKNIQYF
TRBD1 | TRBJ1-5 | many | TRBV30 | TGTGCCTGGAGTTTAGTCCAGGGGGTCGTAGGGCAGCCCCAGCATTTT | CAWSLVQGVVGQPQHF
TRBD1 | TRBJ2-5 | many | TRBV28 | TGTGCCAGCGGTACCACCCAGGGGGCCCAAGAGACCCAGTACTTC | CASGTTQGAQETQYF
- | TRBJ1-2 | many | TRBV5-1 | TGCGCCAGCAGCTTGGGGGGGAGTGACGGCTACACCTTC | CASSLGGSDGYTF
TRBD2 | TRBJ2-1 | many | TRBV7-2 | TGTGCCAGCAGCTCCGGGACTAGCGGGAGGTGGGATGAGCAGTTCTTC | CASSSGTSGRWDEQFF
- | TRBJ2-1 | many | TRBV18 | TGTGCCAGCTCACTTGAACAGGCTTGGGATGAGCAGTTCTTC | CASSLEQAWDEQFF
- | TRBJ2-1 | many | TRBV4-3 | TGCGCCAGCAGCCCAGACCGGACCCCTTACAATGAGCAGTTCTTC | CASSPDRTPYNEQFF
TRBD2 | TRBJ2-3 | many | TRBV7-9 | TGTGCCAGCAGCCAACTAGCGGGAGGGGGAGCAGATACGCAGTATTTT | CASSQLAGGGADTQYF
- | TRBJ2-2 | many | TRBV20-1 | TGCAGTGCGCGCCGTCAGTGGGGGTACAACACCGGGGAGCTGTTTTTT | CSARRQWGYNTGELFF
TRBD2 | TRBJ2-7 | few | TRBV19 | TGTGCCAGTCGAAGGCGGGAGGGCCTCGAGCAGTACTTC | CASRRREGLEQYF
- | TRBJ1-6 | many | TRBV10-3 | TGTGCCATCAGTGAAAGGGGACGAGAATCACCCCTCCACTTT | CAISERGRESPLHF
TRBD1 | TRBJ2-1 | many | TRBV7-9 | TGTGCCAGCAGCCGGACAGGGGGCACCTACAATGAGCAGTTCTTC | CASSRTGGTYNEQFF
TRBD1 | TRBJ1-6 | many | TRBV2 | TGTGCCAGCCGGGGACAGGACTCACCCCTCCACTTT | CASRGQDSPLHF
- | TRBJ1-4 | few | TRBV27 | TGTGCCAGCAGTTTAACTGAAAATGAAAAACTGTTTTTT | CASSLTENEKLFF
TRBD1 | TRBJ2-7 | many | TRBV27 | TGTGCCAGCGGTAGGACAGGGGGCGTCTACGAGCAGTACTTC | CASGRTGGVYEQYF
- | TRBJ2-2 | - | TRBV4-3 | TGCGCCAGCAGCCAGGAGGTCGGGAGTTTTCCCGGGGAGCTGTTTTTT | CASSQEVGSFPGELFF
- | TRBJ2-3 | many | TRBV4-3 | TGCGCCAGCAGCCAAGGTCGGGAGCGGGCAGATACGCAGTATTTT | CASSQGRERADTQYF